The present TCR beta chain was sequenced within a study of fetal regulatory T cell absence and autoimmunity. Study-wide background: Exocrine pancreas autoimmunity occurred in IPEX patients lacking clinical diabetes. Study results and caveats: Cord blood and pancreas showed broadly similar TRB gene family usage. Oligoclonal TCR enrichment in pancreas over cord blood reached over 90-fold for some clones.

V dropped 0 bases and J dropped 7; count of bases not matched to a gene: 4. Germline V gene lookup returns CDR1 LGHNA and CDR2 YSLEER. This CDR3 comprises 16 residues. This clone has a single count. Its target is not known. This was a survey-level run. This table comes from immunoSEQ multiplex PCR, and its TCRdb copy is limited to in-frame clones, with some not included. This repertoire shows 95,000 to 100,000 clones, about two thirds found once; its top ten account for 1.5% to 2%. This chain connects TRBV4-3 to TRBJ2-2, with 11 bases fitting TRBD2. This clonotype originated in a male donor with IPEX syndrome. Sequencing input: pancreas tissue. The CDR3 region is CASSQDSGGAYGELFF. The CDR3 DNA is TGCGCCAGCAGCCAAGATAGCGGGGGGGCGTACGGGGAGCTGTTTTTT.